This T cell receptor (beta chain) was sequenced during a study of T-cell memory formation after mild COVID-19. This clonotype occurred many times. Its specificity is unknown. This CDR3 has 15 residues. Germline V gene sequence: CDR1 MRHNA, CDR2 SNTAGT. V shed 5 bases and J 3 bases; nucleotides not matched to a gene: 2. Study conclusions and caveats: Pre-infection memory showed some responding clones, and this suggested that cross-reactive memory joined.

MiXCR, run by TCRdb on the 5' RACE reads, gives a single entry per CDR3 protein. This repertoire shows tens of thousands of distinct CDR3 sequences, approximately 14% found once; its top ten account for around 29%. The sample taken for sequencing was PBMCs or a T cell subset sorted from them (not recorded which). The chain couples TRBV6-4 to TRBJ2-2, with 11 positions matching TRBD1. This TCR derives from an adult woman who had mild COVID-19 (a few samples of this study predate the infection). Cell type and time point are not known. CDR3 bases: TGTGCCAGCAGTCCGGGACAGGGGGACACCGGGGAGCTGTTTTTT. The encoded protein is CASSPGQGDTGELFF.